The clone carrying this T cell receptor (beta chain) was counted ten times or more. This CDR3 spans 13 amino acids. V was pared by 2 bases and J by 7 bases, with 12 bases between. Germline CDR1 reads SGHVS; CDR2 reads FQNEAQ. The study left out patients who had uncontrolled infection, other autoimmune disease, pregnancy or lactation. This entry belongs to a study of T cells in Graves' hyperthyroidism and ophthalmopathy. Regions amplified from RNA transcripts were the TCR beta CDR3 regions. Carried out on the TCR CDR3, a first-round RT-PCR used the HTBI primer set. TCRdb redid the calling of the multiplex PCR reads with MiXCR, one entry per CDR3 protein. The sample lists under 450,000 distinct CDR3 sequences; 15% to 19% were seen once.

The chain recombines TRBV7-8 with TRBJ2-7; the D gene is possibly TRBD2 (5 bases). Material for sequencing was blood. The receptor comes from a woman between 18 and 29 years old with Graves' hyperthyroidism. The CDR3 DNA sequence: TGTGCCAGCAGCTTACTCGAGGGCTGGGAGCAGTACTTC. It is translated as CASSLLEGWEQYF.